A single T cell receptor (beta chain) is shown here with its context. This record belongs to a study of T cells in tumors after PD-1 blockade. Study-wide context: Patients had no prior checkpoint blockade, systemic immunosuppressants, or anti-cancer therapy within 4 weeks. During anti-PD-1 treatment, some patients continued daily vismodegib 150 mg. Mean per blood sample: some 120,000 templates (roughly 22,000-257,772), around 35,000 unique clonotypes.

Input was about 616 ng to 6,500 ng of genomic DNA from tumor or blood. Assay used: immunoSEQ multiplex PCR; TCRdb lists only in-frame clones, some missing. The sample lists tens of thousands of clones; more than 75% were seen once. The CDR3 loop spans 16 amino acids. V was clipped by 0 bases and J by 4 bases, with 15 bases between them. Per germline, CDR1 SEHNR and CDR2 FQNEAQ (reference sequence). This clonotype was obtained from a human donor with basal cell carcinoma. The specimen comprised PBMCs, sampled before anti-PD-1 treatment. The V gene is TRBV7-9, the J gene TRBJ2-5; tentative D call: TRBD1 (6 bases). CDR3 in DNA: TGTGCCAGCAGCTTAGCGGGGGCATCACGGGGAGAGACCCAGTACTTC. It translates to CASSLAGASRGETQYF. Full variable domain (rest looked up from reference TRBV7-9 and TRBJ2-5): DTGVSQNPRHKITKRGQNVTFRCDPISEHNRLYWYRQTLGQGPEFLTYFQNEAQLEKSRLLSDRFSAERPKGSFSTLEIQRTEQGDSAMYLCASSLAGASRGETQYFGPGTRLLVL.